Listed here are 4 T cell receptor beta chains from one sample, sequenced in a study of early T cells in non-severe SARS-CoV-2 infection. TCRdb analysed the 5' RACE reads with MiXCR anew, one entry per CDR3 protein. The table lists about 59,000 distinct CDR3 sequences, less than 15% of them singletons, with roughly 8.8% in the top ten. The material was whole blood, obtained at baseline. The receptors derive from an adult who was a healthcare worker with PCR-confirmed SARS-CoV-2 infection or an uninfected control (not recorded which).

This chain uses TRBV9 with TRBJ2-2, with unresolved D. V gave up 0 bases and J gave up 2 bases, with 5 bases separating them. Germline CDR1 is SGDLS and CDR2 is YYNGEE. The CDR3 contains 14 residues. DNA of the CDR3: TGTGCCAGCAGCGTAGAGCAAAACACCGGGGAGCTGTTTTTT. This encodes CASSVEQNTGELFF.

This clonotype rates as medium-sized (0.01 to 0.1%). J is TRBJ1-5 and V is TRBV20-1, with 8 bases matching TRBD1. The CDR3 extends over 14 amino acids. In germline, CDR1 is DFQATT, CDR2 SNEGSKA (reference sequence). Trimming at V came to 6 bases and at J to 2 bases, leaving 6 bases not matched to a gene. CDR3 sequence: CSALDREGNQPQHF. CDR3 DNA sequence: TGCAGTGCCTTGGACAGGGAAGGCAATCAGCCCCAGCATTTT.

The chain has TRBV19 and TRBJ2-7; 7 bases are a match to TRBD1. Germline-derived CDR1 and CDR2 are LNHDA and SQIVND (reference sequence). V shed 8 bases, J shed 6 bases, and the junction held 13 bases outside the gene matches. The CDR3 loop spans 14 amino acids. The DNA of the CDR3 is TGTGCCAGTTCGGACAGGCCAAGGACTCCCGAGCAGTACTTC. Protein: CASSDRPRTPEQYF.

This clonotype has at least ten counts. The rearrangement joins TRBV10-3 to TRBJ1-3, with TRBD1 matching 10 bases. The germline CDR1 and CDR2 sequences are ENHRY and SYGVKD. The CDR3 extends over 16 amino acids. The V and J ends lost 6 bases and 2 bases, in that order; junction bases with no gene match: 7. For the CDR3, the DNA is TGTGCCATCAGCGGGACAGGGGTGTCGACTGGAAACACCATATATTTT. Protein: CAISGTGVSTGNTIYF.